This TCR beta chain was identified during a study of human T cells and chemical hapten exposure (dated by TCRdb to the early 2020s). About the full investigation: Libraries were combined into a pool for sequencing, and differences in TCR yield between samples came mainly from small differences in library volumes within the pool. In alopecia patients, the study followed how the peripheral blood TCR repertoire changed in vivo over primary and secondary sensitization to diphenylcyclopropenone (DPC), a hapten. From each blood RNA sample, both TCR alpha and TCR beta chains were sequenced.

The CDR3 starts with the cysteine, ends with the phenylalanine, and has 14 residues. Only the CDR3 DNA is retained, 42 bases long and in frame from the first base. The germline V gene (reference sequence) supplies CDR1 LNHNV and CDR2 YYDKDF. The label giving this sample's time point can be read as: healthy volunteer bleed at 2 weeks. Total RNA was isolated from unfractionated whole blood collected in Tempus Blood RNA tubes. About 5 healthy volunteers acted as controls for TCR sequencing and had blood drawn at day 0, 2 weeks and 6 weeks. Points on this clonotype: No cognate antigen has been identified for it. Just one base apart from a much larger clone, this may be a read error.

Library prep was done by RACE. Sequencing instrument: NextSeq 500. During library preparation, unique molecular identifiers were attached to individual cDNA molecules so that TCRs could be counted quantitatively and reproducibly. On the study's bioinformatics: A median of around 96,000 TCRs per sample was observed, with a range of roughly 20,000 to 750,000. The Decombinator software suite was used to annotate V, J and CDR3 in the TCR reads. For PS versus PT1 abundance plots, all samples were subsampled to the same number of TCRs (28,000). TCRs were defined as expanded if absent before sensitization and observed at least eight times at the 2-week time point. The raw public data were reprocessed by TCRdb itself: fastp quality trimming at Q25, MiXCR clonotype calling, in-frame beta chains only. One record per CDR3 amino acid sequence lists the most common genes and DNA. Here the V and J calls rest on TCRdb's processing, not on the authors' analysis. The table for this sample lists tens of thousands of distinct CDR3 sequences; around 8.8% of them were counted only once. 2.5% to 3% of the sample comes from the top ten.

What the study reported, not specific to this receptor: No change with DPC sensitization was found in the number of TCRs above 1 in 1000 frequency, and no evidence of global repertoire structure alterations was found. After repeated subsampling, the strength of the expansion versus patch-test correlation and the threshold at which it became significant changed.

Material: whole blood. The clonotype was recovered from a female donor in good health. Some clones in this sample may be carry-over from other donors' samples. The rearranged segments are TRBV15 and TRBJ2-7, with a tentative D call of TRBD1 or TRBD2, each matching 6 bases. This receptor carries the CDR3 CVTSRGLTRYEQYF. The nucleotide sequence is given as TGTGTCACCAGCAGGGGACTTACGAGATACGAGCAGTACTTC.